The table lists the clone carrying this TCR beta chain with many counts. This sample stems from a study of T cells in Graves' hyperthyroidism and ophthalmopathy. Template material for amplifying TCR beta CDR3 regions consisted of RNA transcripts. First-round RT-PCR of the TCR CDR3 relied on the HTBI primer set. TCRdb passed the multiplex PCR reads through MiXCR, listing each CDR3 protein once. This sample carries about 260,000 distinct CDR3 sequences, 25% to 30% of them seen once, and the ten largest clones take more than 25%. Diagnosis relied on clinical symptoms, serum thyroxine and TRAb, thyroid ultrasound and orbital computed tomography. This receptor was identified in a man aged 40-49 years with Graves' hyperthyroidism that later progressed to Graves' ophthalmopathy. The sequencing sample was made of blood.

The chain's CDR3 is CATSDSTGKTGYYEQYF. CDR3 coding DNA: TGTGCCACCAGTGATTCTACAGGAAAGACAGGGTACTACGAGCAGTACTTC. J is TRBJ2-7 and V is TRBV24-1, with 7 bases matching TRBD1. This CDR3 is 17 amino acids long. The germline V gene encodes CDR1 KGHDR and CDR2 SFDVKD. J was trimmed by 3 bases and V by 2 bases; bases with no gene match: 12.